The source of this T cell receptor beta chain is a study of PD-L1 blockade in urothelial cancer (dated by TCRdb to the late 2010s). Background on the whole study: Every patient began therapy at some point between 2013 and 2015 and was given atezolizumab 1,200 mg intravenously every 3 weeks. About 90% of the 29 patients were males with bladder-origin urothelial cancer, and about 65% of the roughly 30 reported a prior smoking history. An ECOG performance status of 0 or 1 was recorded for the patients, and 0 to 3 prior chemotherapy regimens had been received by the patients. Blood samples were analyzed 3 weeks after the start of treatment (second dose) and 6 weeks after the start of treatment. A median of about 140,000 T cells and fewer than 85,000 unique TCRs was obtained from blood samples, and a median clonality of approximately 0.08 was observed. The study was an exploratory multi-omic analysis of somatic, immune and clinical correlates of response to PD-L1 blockade with atezolizumab in urothelial cancer. Pretreatment tumor samples, along with matched peripheral blood serially collected before and after atezolizumab treatment, were subjected to TCR sequencing. Durable clinical benefit was defined as a progression-free survival longer than 6 months, and TCR features were additionally tested against progression-free survival and overall survival. Whole exome sequencing and RNA sequencing of pretreatment tumors were performed alongside TCR sequencing in the same patients. Roughly 9 patients reached durable clinical benefit, while some 19 patients did not. Pretreatment blood TCR-seq was available for twenty-nine patients, at least one posttreatment blood collection was obtained for 25 or so patients, and tumor TCR-seq was available for 25 or so patients.

What this sample's time point label stands for: peripheral blood 6 weeks after treatment start. The cohort comprised around 31 patients with locally advanced or metastatic urothelial carcinoma treated at Memorial Sloan Kettering on a trial protocol. Peripheral blood mononuclear cells were collected pretreatment and during treatment, with between 1 and 8 total time points obtained per patient. The Qiagen DNeasy Blood extraction kit was used to purify genomic DNA from total PBMCs and from tumor samples. Collected pretreatment and during treatment, PBMCs were isolated and stored as previously described. Turning to this clone: Its binding antigen is unknown. Per-base quality was not reported, and no clone a single base away is much larger than it.

Synthetic TCR analog templates were spiked into each PCR so that absolute template abundance could be estimated from read counts. Using the immunoSEQ assay, TCRbeta CDR3 regions were amplified from genomic DNA with bias-controlled V and J gene primers. Sequencing of rearranged TCRbeta segments was done at approximately 20X coverage. The published analysis was carried out like this. Clustering was used to correct sequencing errors, and CDR3s were annotated against IMGT to assign V, D and J genes. Downstream analyses used only productive TCRbeta rearrangements, leaving out any out-of-frame or stop-codon sequences. Clonality was calculated as one minus the Shannon entropy normalized by the log of the number of unique productive sequences. Fisher's exact test with Benjamini-Hochberg correction, at a threshold of adjusted p below 0.01, was used to find clones that differed between time points or between blood and tumor. TCRdb holds this immuneACCESS table with in-frame rearrangements only. Some clones are missing; in checked studies, unresolved V genes explain under half, and the rest has no known cause. V, J and clone size are those of that table, while D and trimming were read from the DNA. The table for this sample lists some 75,000 clones; about 91% of them were counted only once. The ten largest clones take up 0.87% of the sample.

What the work shows at the level of the full study, not this receptor alone: Among patients with durable benefit, tumor-associated TCR clones showed greater expansion in peripheral blood 3 weeks after treatment started (n of about 20, p = 0.022). A pretreatment peripheral blood TCR clonality below the median was linked to improved progression-free and overall survival. Small sample size (n of about 30) and many exploratory analyses mean the results are intended to be hypothesis-generating.

From a lookup of the germline V gene, CDR1 and CDR2 are MDHEN and SYDVKM. The CDR3 numbers 16 residues from cysteine through phenylalanine. Only the CDR3 DNA is retained, 48 bases long and in frame from the first base. V is shortened by 4 bases, J by 8 bases, and the region joining them spans 21 bases. The sample consisted of PBMCs, taken around atezolizumab (anti-PD-L1) treatment. The sequence joins TRBV28 to TRBJ2-1, with a weak D call of TRBD2 (5 bases match). This TCR derives from a woman of 80 years or more with urothelial cancer. The CDR3 sequence is CASSSASGRPVHEQFF. The nucleotide sequence is given as TGTGCCAGCAGTTCCGCGAGCGGCCGGCCCGTCCATGAGCAGTTCTTC.